The 14 T cell receptor beta chains in this list originate from one sample, sequenced in a study of T cells after yellow fever vaccination. In TCRdb, the 5' RACE reads were re-called with MiXCR into one record per CDR3 protein. The table records hundreds of thousands of distinct CDR3 sequences, 9% to 15% of them present only once. This material consisted of PBMCs, taken on the day of the yellow fever booster vaccination. The receptors here all came from a man under 40 who received the YFV17D yellow fever vaccine.

This chain joins TRBV5-8 and TRBJ2-1; D remains unclear. In germline, CDR1 is SGHTS, CDR2 YDEGEE. The CDR3 length is 15 residues. V lost 2 bases and J lost 2, with 11 bases in between. The CDR3 DNA reads TGTGCCAGCAGCTTTGGGATATTCGCCTACAATGAGCAGTTCTTC. Translating gives CASSFGIFAYNEQFF.

This clonotype was recorded once. The chain combines TRBV20-1 with TRBJ2-7, with TRBD2 matching over 9 bases. J lost 4 bases, V lost 0 bases, and 7 bases had no gene match. This CDR3 comprises 15 residues. Germline loops: CDR1 DFQATT, CDR2 SNEGSKA (reference sequence). The CDR3 sequence is CSARDRSSGKYEQYF. Written as DNA, the CDR3 is TGCAGTGCTAGAGATCGATCTAGCGGGAAATACGAGCAGTACTTC.

This clonotype has more than one count but fewer than ten. The rearrangement links TRBV5-1 to TRBJ1-4; weak D call: TRBD1 (6 bases). Trimming cost V 1 base and J 5 bases, with 9 bases left between them. Looked up from germline, CDR1 is SGHRS and CDR2 is YFSETQ. There are 14 residues in the CDR3. The CDR3 region has the DNA TGCGCCAGCAGCTTGTGGGGGCAGAATGAAAAACTGTTTTTT. Its protein is CASSLWGQNEKLFF.

The gene calls are TRBV19 and TRBJ2-7; the D is unclear. The CDR3 consists of 14 residues. The V gene lost 9 bases and the J gene lost 1 base, with 16 bases spanning the gap. The V gene's germline CDR1 is LNHDA and CDR2 SQIVND (reference sequence). For the CDR3, the DNA is TGTGCCAGCAAAATCGGTTGGGCTTCCTACGAGCAGTACTTC. As protein: CASKIGWASYEQYF.

This clonotype was seen a few times. The chain is built from TRBV20-1 and TRBJ2-3; 10 positions match TRBD2. This CDR3 comprises 17 residues. Germline V lookup: CDR1 DFQATT, CDR2 SNEGSKA (reference sequence). V lost 0 bases and J lost 5; bases outside the gene matches: 11. In nucleotides, the CDR3 is TGCAGTGCTAGAGATGTCCGGCCTAGCGGGAGTAGAGATACGCAGTATTTT. It codes for CSARDVRPSGSRDTQYF.

This clonotype was picked up a small number of times. The chain recombines TRBV6-5 with TRBJ2-2; 9 positions match TRBD1. J was trimmed by 6 bases and V by 7 bases; bases with no gene match: 12. The CDR3 is 16 residues long. CDR1 MNHEY and CDR2 SVGAGI come from the germline V gene. The CDR3 sequence: CASTWGGTGSPGELFF. For the CDR3, the DNA is TGTGCCAGCACCTGGGGAGGGACAGGGTCGCCCGGGGAGCTGTTTTTT.

This clonotype was counted between two and nine times. This rearrangement joins TRBV30 to TRBJ2-5; the match to TRBD1 covers 8 bases. The CDR3 totals 13 residues. V was pared by 3 bases and J by 4 bases, with 4 bases of the junction left unmatched. Germline lookup yields CDR1 GTSNPN and CDR2 SVGIG (reference sequence). DNA of the CDR3: TGTGCCTGGAGCCCCGACAGGGGAGAGACCCAGTACTTC. Translating it yields CAWSPDRGETQYF. The variable domain in full, completed from reference TRBV30 and TRBJ2-5, reads SQTIHQWPATLVQPVGSPLSLECTVEGTSNPNLYWYRQAAGRGLQLLFYSVGIGQISSEVPQNLSASRPQDRQFILSSKKLLLSDSGFYLCAWSPDRGETQYFGPGTRLLVL.

In this sample, this clonotype turned up a few times. The V gene is TRBV5-1, the J gene TRBJ2-1; D unclear. The CDR3 is 14 amino acids. Looked up from germline, CDR1 is SGHRS and CDR2 is YFSETQ. V lost 4 bases to trimming and J lost 5 bases, with 13 bases between them. The CDR3 DNA reads as TGCGCCAGCAGCGCCCCGGTTTCGAACAATGAGCAGTTCTTC. The encoded protein is CASSAPVSNNEQFF.

This clonotype turned up a few times. This chain links TRBV19 with TRBJ2-7; the match to TRBD1 covers 8 bases. CDR3 length equals 14 residues. The germline gives CDR1 LNHDA, CDR2 SQIVND (reference sequence). With V trimmed by 5 bases and J by 5 bases, 8 bases remained unmatched. CDR3 in amino acids: CASSADRVSDEQYF. In DNA, the CDR3 is TGTGCCAGTAGTGCGGACAGGGTGAGCGACGAGCAGTACTTC. Full variable domain (rest looked up from reference TRBV19 and TRBJ2-7): DGGITQSPKYLFRKEGQNVTLSCEQNLNHDAMYWYRQDPGQGLRLIYYSQIVNDFQKGDIAEGYSVSREKKESFPLTVTSAQKNPTAFYLCASSADRVSDEQYFGPGTRLTVT.

The rearrangement links TRBV4-3 to TRBJ2-7, with D perhaps matching TRBD2 (6 bases). Trimming took off 0 bases at V and 1 base at J, with 19 bases between the two ends. This CDR3 spans 18 amino acids. Germline-derived CDR1 and CDR2 are LGHNA and YSLEER. CDR3: CASSQEIGGREWSYEQYF. CDR3 nucleotides: TGCGCCAGCAGCCAAGAAATAGGAGGCCGGGAGTGGTCCTACGAGCAGTACTTC.

This clonotype appeared a few times. The chain joins TRBV20-1 to TRBJ2-7; 7 bases map to TRBD2. With V trimmed by 7 bases and J by 6 bases, 12 bases remained unmatched. The CDR3 has 13 amino acids. The V gene's germline CDR1 is DFQATT and CDR2 SNEGSKA (reference sequence). The CDR3 loop is CSVKRTSNSEQYF. CDR3 coding DNA: TGCAGTGTTAAACGGACTAGTAACAGCGAGCAGTACTTC.

There are many counts of this clonotype. The rearrangement uses TRBV29-1 and TRBJ2-5; 7 bases are a match to TRBD1. Germline V lookup: CDR1 SQVTM, CDR2 ANQGSEA. V lost 8 bases, J lost 2 bases, and 8 bases stayed unmatched. This CDR3 contains 13 residues. CDR3 sequence reads: CSSRTGAQETQYF. The CDR3 DNA reads TGCAGCTCCCGAACAGGGGCTCAAGAGACCCAGTACTTC.

This clonotype was counted many times. The chain has TRBV18 and TRBJ1-3; D is unresolved. CDR1 and CDR2 from the germline V gene are KGHSH and LQKENI. The CDR3 loop spans 14 amino acids. V was pared by 4 bases and J by 1 base, with 8 bases between. For the CDR3, the DNA is TGTGCCAGCTCACTCCTAGCTTCTGGAAACACCATATATTTT. This sequence encodes CASSLLASGNTIYF.

In this sample, this clonotype turned up a few times. This CDR3 is CASGRAGVWSYEQYF. The CDR3 nucleotides are TGTGCCAGCGGAAGAGCGGGAGTATGGTCCTACGAGCAGTACTTC. The chain has TRBV7-8 and TRBJ2-7, with 8 positions matching TRBD2. The trim removed 8 bases at V and 1 base at J, leaving 10 bases unmatched. The CDR3 spans 15 residues. Germline CDR1 and CDR2: SGHVS and FQNEAQ.